The present T cell receptor beta chain was sequenced within a study of T-cell reconstitution after alpha-beta-depleted transplantation in children. Notes on the study in general: Diversity of TCRbeta at day 60 was high in some patients, arising from surviving recipient T cells and thymic progenitors. T-cell numbers and diversity, one year after transplant, stemmed largely from T cells that were newly produced. Reported findings indicate that, about two months after transplant, alpha-beta T cells came from several hundred expanded clones, which were derived from non-depleted graft cells.

CDR3 length: 12 residues. Trimming took 8 bases from V and 3 from J, leaving 11 bases between them. Construction of the TCRbeta library involved unique molecular identifiers. Via MiXCR, TCRdb re-called the PCR reads, giving one row per CDR3 protein. The sample has tens of thousands of distinct CDR3 sequences, 5.5% to 7% seen once. This clonotype was counted at least ten times. No antigen is known for it. The starting material was peripheral blood, obtained 60 days after TCRalphabeta/CD19-depleted stem cell transplant. This sequence joins TRBV12-3 or TRBV12-4 and TRBJ2-7; D remains ambiguous. The TCR was taken from a child in the first two years of life who had a stem cell transplant for acute myeloid leukemia, so the T cells may come from the graft donor. The chain's CDR3 is CASSPVGYEQYF. For the CDR3, the DNA is TGTGCCAGCTCTCCCGTGGGCTACGAGCAGTACTTC.